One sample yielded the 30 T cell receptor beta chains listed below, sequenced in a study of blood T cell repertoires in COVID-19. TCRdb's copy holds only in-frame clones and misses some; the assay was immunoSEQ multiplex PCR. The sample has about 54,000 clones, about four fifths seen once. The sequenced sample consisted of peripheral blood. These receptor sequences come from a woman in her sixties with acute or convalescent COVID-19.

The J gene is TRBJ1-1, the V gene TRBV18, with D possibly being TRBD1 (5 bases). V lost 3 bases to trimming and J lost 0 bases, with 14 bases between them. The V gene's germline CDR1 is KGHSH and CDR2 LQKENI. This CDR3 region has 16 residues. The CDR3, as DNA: TGTGCCAGCTCACCTGTAACCGGGACTTTGAACACTGAAGCTTTCTTT. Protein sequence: CASSPVTGTLNTEAFF.

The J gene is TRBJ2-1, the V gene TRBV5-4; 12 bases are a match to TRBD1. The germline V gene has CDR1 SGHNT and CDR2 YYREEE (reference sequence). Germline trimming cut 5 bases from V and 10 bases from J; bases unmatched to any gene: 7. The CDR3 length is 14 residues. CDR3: CASRSGQGAQEQFF. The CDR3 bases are TGTGCCAGCAGATCGGGACAGGGGGCACAAGAGCAGTTCTTC.

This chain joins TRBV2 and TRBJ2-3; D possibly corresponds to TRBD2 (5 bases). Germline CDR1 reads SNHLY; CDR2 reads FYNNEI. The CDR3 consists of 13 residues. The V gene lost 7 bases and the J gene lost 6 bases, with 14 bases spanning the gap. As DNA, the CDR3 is TGTGCCAGCAACGATCGGGGAACGGATACGCAGTATTTT. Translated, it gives CASNDRGTDTQYF.

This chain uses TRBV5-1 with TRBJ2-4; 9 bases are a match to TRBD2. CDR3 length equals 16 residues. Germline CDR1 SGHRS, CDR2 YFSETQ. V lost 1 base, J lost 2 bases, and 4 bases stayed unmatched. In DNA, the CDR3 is TGCGCCAGCAGCTTGAGTAGCGGGGGTTCCAAAAACATTCAGTACTTC. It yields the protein CASSLSSGGSKNIQYF.

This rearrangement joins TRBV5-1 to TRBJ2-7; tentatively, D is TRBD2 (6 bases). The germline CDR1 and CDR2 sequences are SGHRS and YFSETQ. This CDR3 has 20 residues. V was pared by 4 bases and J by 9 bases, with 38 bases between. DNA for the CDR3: TGCGCCAGCAGCGACGCTACCACGAGTGGGCTAGCGTACGGTGTACGAGGGCAGTACTTC. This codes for CASSDATTSGLAYGVRGQYF.

CDR3 sequence reads: CASSLSSQGGYGYTF. Here the CDR3 DNA reads TGTGCCAGTAGTCTATCGTCACAGGGGGGCTATGGCTACACCTTC. V usage is TRBV19 and J usage is TRBJ1-2, with TRBD1 matching over 8 bases. J was trimmed by 4 bases and V by 5 bases; bases with no gene match: 9. The CDR3 contains 15 residues. Germline CDR1 reads LNHDA; CDR2 reads SQIVND (reference sequence). Supplemented by reference TRBV19 and TRBJ1-2, the full variable domain reads DGGITQSPKYLFRKEGQNVTLSCEQNLNHDAMYWYRQDPGQGLRLIYYSQIVNDFQKGDIAEGYSVSREKKESFPLTVTSAQKNPTAFYLCASSLSSQGGYGYTFGSGTRLTVV.

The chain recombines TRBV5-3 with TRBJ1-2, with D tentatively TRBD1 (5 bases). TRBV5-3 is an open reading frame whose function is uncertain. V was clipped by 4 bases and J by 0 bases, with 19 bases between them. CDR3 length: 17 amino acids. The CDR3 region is CARSRTRYRPANYGYTF. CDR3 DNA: TGTGCCAGAAGCAGGACACGGTACAGGCCGGCTAACTATGGCTACACCTTC.

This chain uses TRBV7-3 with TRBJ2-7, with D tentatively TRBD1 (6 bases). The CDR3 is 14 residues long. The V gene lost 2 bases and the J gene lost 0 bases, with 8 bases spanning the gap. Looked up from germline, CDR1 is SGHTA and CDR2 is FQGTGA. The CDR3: CASSLQGTSYEQYF. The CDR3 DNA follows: TGTGCCAGCAGCTTACAGGGGACCTCCTACGAGCAGTACTTC.

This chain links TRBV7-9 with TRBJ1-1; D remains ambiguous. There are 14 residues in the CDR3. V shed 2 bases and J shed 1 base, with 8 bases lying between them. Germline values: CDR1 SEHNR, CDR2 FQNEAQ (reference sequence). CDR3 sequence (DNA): TGTGCCAGCAGCTTAAGTTCAGAGAACACTGAAGCTTTCTTT. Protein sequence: CASSLSSENTEAFF.

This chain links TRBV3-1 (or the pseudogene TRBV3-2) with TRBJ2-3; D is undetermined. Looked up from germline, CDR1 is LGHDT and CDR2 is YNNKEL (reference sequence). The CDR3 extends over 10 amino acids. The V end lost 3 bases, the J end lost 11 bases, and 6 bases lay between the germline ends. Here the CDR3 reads CASSQSLQYF. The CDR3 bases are TGTGCCAGCAGCCAGAGTCTGCAGTATTTT.

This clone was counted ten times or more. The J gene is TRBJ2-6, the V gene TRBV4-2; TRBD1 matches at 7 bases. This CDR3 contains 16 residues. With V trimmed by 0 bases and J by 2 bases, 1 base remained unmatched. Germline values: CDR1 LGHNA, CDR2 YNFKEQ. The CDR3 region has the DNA TGTGCCAGCAGCCAAGATCAGGGGGCTGGGGCCAACGTCCTGACTTTC. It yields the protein CASSQDQGAGANVLTF.

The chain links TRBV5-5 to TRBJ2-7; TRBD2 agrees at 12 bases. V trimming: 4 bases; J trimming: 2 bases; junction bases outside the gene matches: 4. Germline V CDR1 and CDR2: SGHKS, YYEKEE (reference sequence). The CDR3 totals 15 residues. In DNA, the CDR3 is TGTGCCAGCAGCCCTGGACTAGCGGGGCCCTACGAGCAGTACTTC. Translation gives CASSPGLAGPYEQYF.

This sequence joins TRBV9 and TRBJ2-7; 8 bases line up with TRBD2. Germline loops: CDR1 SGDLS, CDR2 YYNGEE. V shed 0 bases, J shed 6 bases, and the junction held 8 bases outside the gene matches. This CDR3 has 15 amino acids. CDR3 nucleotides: TGTGCCAGCAGCGTAGGGACTAGCCTTAACGGCGAGCAGTACTTC. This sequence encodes CASSVGTSLNGEQYF.

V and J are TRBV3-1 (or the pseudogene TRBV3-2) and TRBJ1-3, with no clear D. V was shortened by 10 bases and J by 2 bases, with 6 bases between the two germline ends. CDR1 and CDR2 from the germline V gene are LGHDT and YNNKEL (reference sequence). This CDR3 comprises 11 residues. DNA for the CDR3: TGTGCCACTACGGCTGGAAACACCATATATTTT. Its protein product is CATTAGNTIYF.

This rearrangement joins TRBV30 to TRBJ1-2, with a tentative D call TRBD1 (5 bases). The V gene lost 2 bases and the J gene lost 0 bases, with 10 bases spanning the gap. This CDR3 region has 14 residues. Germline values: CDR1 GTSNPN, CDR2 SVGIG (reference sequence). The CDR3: CAWSLQVSNYGYTF. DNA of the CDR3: TGTGCCTGGAGTTTACAGGTTTCTAACTATGGCTACACCTTC.

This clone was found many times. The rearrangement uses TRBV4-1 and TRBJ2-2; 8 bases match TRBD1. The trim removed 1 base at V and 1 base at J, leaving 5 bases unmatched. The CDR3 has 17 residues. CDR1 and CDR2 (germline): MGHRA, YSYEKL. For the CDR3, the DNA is TGCGCCAGCAGCCAAGGGGCCGGGACAGGGAACACCGGGGAGCTGTTTTTT. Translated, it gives CASSQGAGTGNTGELFF.

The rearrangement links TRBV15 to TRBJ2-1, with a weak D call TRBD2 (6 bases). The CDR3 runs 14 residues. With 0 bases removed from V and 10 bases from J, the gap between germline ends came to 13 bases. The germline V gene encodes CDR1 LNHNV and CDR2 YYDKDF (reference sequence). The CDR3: CATSRDPTSTEQFF. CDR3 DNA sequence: TGTGCCACCAGCAGAGACCCTACTAGCACCGAGCAGTTCTTC.

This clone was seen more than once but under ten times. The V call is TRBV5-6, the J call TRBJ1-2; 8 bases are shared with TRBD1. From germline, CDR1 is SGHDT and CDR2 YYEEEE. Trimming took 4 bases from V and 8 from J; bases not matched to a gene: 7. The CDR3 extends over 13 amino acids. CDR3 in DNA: TGTGCCAGCAGCGGGACAGGCGCGGGGGGCTACACCTTC. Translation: CASSGTGAGGYTF.

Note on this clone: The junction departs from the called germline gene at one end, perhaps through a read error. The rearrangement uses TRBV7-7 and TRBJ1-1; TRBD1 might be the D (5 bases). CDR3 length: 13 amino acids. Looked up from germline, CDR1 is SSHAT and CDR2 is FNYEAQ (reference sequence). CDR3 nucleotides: TGTGCTAGCAGCTTAGACAGGAACACTGAAGCTTTCTTT. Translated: CASSLDRNTEAFF.

Written as DNA, the CDR3 is TGTGCCAGCTCACCGGACAACAGACAGTTCTCTGGAAACACCATATATTTT. Translated, it gives CASSPDNRQFSGNTIYF. V is TRBV18 and J is TRBJ1-3, with D tentatively TRBD1 (5 bases). The germline CDR1 and CDR2 sequences are KGHSH and LQKENI. This CDR3 is 17 amino acids long. V gave up 3 bases and J gave up 0 bases, with 15 bases separating them.

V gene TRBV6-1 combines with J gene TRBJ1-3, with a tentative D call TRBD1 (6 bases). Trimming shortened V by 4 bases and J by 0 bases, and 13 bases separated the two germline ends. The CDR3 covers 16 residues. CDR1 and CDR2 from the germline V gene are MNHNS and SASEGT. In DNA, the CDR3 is TGTGCCAGCAGTGCAACCGACAGGTTCTCTGGAAACACCATATATTTT. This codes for CASSATDRFSGNTIYF.

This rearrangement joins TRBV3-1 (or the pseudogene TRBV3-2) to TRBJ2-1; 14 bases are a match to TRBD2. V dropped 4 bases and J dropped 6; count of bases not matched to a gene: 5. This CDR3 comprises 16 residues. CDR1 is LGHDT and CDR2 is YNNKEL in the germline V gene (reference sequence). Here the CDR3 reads CASSPRLAGGRNEQFF. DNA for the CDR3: TGTGCCAGCAGCCCGAGACTAGCGGGGGGGCGCAATGAGCAGTTCTTC.

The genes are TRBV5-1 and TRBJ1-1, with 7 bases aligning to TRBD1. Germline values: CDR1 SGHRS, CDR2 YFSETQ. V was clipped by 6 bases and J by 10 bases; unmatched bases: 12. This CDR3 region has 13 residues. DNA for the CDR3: TGCGCCAGCACCTCAGTGGACAGGACGTCAGCTTTCTTT. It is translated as CASTSVDRTSAFF. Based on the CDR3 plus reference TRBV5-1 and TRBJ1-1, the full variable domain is KAGVTQTPRYLIKTRGQQVTLSCSPISGHRSVSWYQQTPGQGLQFLFEYFSETQRNKGNFPGRFSGRQFSNSRSEMNVSTLELGDSALYLCASTSVDRTSAFFGQGTRLTVV.

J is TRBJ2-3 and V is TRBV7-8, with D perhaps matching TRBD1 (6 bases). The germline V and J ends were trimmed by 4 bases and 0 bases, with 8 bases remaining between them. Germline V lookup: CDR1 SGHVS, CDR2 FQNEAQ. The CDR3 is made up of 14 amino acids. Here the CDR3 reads CASSWTESTDTQYF. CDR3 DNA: TGTGCCAGCAGCTGGACAGAAAGCACAGATACGCAGTATTTT.

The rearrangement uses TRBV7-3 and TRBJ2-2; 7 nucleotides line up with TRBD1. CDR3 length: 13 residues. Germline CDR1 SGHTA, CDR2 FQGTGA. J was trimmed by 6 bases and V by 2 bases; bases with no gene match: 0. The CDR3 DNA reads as TGTGCCAGCAGCTTACAGGGGGCCGGGGAGCTGTTTTTT. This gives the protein CASSLQGAGELFF.

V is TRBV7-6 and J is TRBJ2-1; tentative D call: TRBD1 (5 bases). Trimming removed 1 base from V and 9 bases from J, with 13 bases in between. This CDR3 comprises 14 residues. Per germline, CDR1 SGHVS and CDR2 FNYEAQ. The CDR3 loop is CASSLGGRVGEQFF. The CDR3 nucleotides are TGTGCCAGCAGCTTAGGGGGCCGGGTTGGTGAGCAGTTCTTC.

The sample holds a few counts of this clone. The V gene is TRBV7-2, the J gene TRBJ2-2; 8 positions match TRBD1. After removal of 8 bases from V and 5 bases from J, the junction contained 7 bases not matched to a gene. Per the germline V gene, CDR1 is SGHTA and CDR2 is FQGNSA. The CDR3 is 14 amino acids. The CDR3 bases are TGTGCCAGCGGACAGGGACTGGGGACCGGGGAGCTGTTTTTT. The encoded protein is CASGQGLGTGELFF. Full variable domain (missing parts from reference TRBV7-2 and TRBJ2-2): GAGVSQSPSNKVTEKGKDVELRCDPISGHTALYWYRQSLGQGLEFLIYFQGNSAPDKSGLPSDRFSAERTGGSVSTLTIQRTQQEDSAVYLCASGQGLGTGELFFGEGSRLTVL.

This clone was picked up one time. The CDR3 reads CASSFSSGDYLAKNIQYF. The CDR3 nucleotides read TGTGCCAGCAGCTTCTCCTCCGGGGACTACCTAGCCAAAAACATTCAGTACTTC. This chain uses TRBV13 with TRBJ2-4, with 7 bases that match TRBD2. V trimming: 3 bases; J trimming: 0 bases; junction bases outside the gene matches: 11. The CDR3 extends over 18 amino acids. CDR1 is PRHDT and CDR2 is FYEKMQ in the germline V gene (reference sequence).

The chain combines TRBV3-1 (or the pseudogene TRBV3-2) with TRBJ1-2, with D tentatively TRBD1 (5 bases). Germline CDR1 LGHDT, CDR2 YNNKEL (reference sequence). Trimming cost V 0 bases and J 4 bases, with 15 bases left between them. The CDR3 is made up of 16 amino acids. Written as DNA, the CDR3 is TGTGCCAGCAGCCAAGAATCCCAGGGCGGGACCTATGGCTACACCTTC. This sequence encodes CASSQESQGGTYGYTF.

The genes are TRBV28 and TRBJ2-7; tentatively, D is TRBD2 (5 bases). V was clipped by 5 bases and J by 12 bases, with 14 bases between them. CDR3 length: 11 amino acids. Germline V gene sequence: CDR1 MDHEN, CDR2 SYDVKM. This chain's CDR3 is CASSEGRERYF. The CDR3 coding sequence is TGTGCCAGCAGTGAGGGAAGGGAGAGGTACTTC. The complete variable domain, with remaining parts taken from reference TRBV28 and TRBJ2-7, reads DVKVTQSSRYLVKRTGEKVFLECVQDMDHENMFWYRQDPGLGLRLIYFSYDVKMKEKGDIPEGYSVSREKKERFSLILESASTNQTSMYLCASSEGRERYFGPGTRLTVT.